The subject of this entry is one TCR beta chain. Libraries were prepared by immunoSEQ multiplex PCR; TCRdb keeps only in-frame clonotypes and omits some of them. The data contain about 210,000 clones, 85% to 90% of them singletons. The V gene's germline CDR1 is SEHNR and CDR2 FQNEAQ (reference sequence). The V segment lost 6 bases and the J segment 5 bases; nucleotides outside the gene matches: 0. The CDR3 extends over 13 amino acids. These data belong to a study of blood T cell repertoires in COVID-19. The source of this sequence is a man aged 30 to 45 who had recovered from COVID-19. The chain employs TRBV7-9 and TRBJ2-1; 11 nucleotides match TRBD2. The sample consisted of PBMCs or T cells enriched from blood (not recorded which). The DNA for the CDR3 is TGTGCCAGCAGGACTAGCGGGAACAATGAGCAGTTCTTC. This encodes CASRTSGNNEQFF.